What follows is one TCR beta chain and its context. Its target is unknown. The repertoire was sequenced with immunoSEQ multiplex PCR; TCRdb's copy has only in-frame clones and lacks some. The sample consists of 110,000 to 150,000 clones, 92% of them appearing once. This sample was taken from a study of T cell responses to AZD1222 COVID-19 vaccine. The overall study: Second-dose schedules of about 4 or about 12 weeks were combined. Study findings and constraints: Among those given AZD1222, only 6 or 7 were seropositive at baseline.

The CDR3 runs to 17 residues. Trimming removed 1 base at V and 0 bases at J, with 12 bases between. The germline gives CDR1 KGHDR, CDR2 SFDVKD. The input for sequencing was peripheral blood, taken on day 0 of AZD1222 vaccination. The chain uses TRBV24-1 and TRBJ2-1; D is perhaps TRBD2 (7 bases). This receptor was obtained from an adult in good health. The CDR3 loop is CATSDFNRGASYNEQFF. CDR3 coding DNA: TGTGCCACCAGTGATTTTAATCGGGGGGCCTCCTACAATGAGCAGTTCTTC.